The T cell receptor beta chain described here comes from a study of cytomegalovirus exposure and HLA in healthy donors. Vbeta (60) and Jbeta (13) primers were used in the PCR. Produced via immunoSEQ multiplex PCR; TCRdb's table is partial and in-frame only. Of about 120,000 clones listed, 65% to 85% are singletons. CDR1 is MGHRA, CDR2 YSYEKL, per germline. The CDR3 length is 14 residues. Germline trimming cut 4 bases from V and 7 bases from J; bases unmatched to any gene: 7. This clone was seen more than once but under ten times. The clonotype originates from a young man in good health and CMV-seropositive. The sequenced material came from PBMCs. V gene TRBV4-1 combines with J gene TRBJ2-1, with 7 bases identical to TRBD2. The CDR3 here is CASSRGLDPNEQFF. CDR3 coding DNA: TGCGCCAGCAGCCGCGGACTAGATCCTAATGAGCAGTTCTTC.